A selection of T cell receptor beta chains follows, all from one sample in a study of blood T cell repertoires in COVID-19. Profiled with immunoSEQ multiplex PCR; TCRdb holds only in-frame clones, not every one. The table shows approximately 240,000 clones, with roughly 84% occurring only once. Sequences were obtained from peripheral blood. The source is a woman in her thirties or forties who had recovered from COVID-19. CDR3s include the opening cysteine and the closing phenylalanine or tryptophan. The order of the fields is V gene, J gene, CDR3 length, D gene, clone size, CDR3 DNA, CDR3 protein. A D gene is named only where the DNA matches it firmly. Not every row has a clone size; where given, it reads once, few, many or a size class.

v_call: TRBV4-3
j_call: TRBJ2-7
cdr3_length: 18
d_call: TRBD2
clone_size: -
cdr3_nt: TGCGCCAGCAGCCAAGAATGGACTAGCGGGGTCAGCTCCTACGAGCAGTACTTC
cdr3_aa: CASSQEWTSGVSSYEQYF

v_call: TRBV28
j_call: TRBJ1-4
cdr3_length: 15
d_call: TRBD1
clone_size: -
cdr3_nt: TGTGCCAGCAGTCGTCGACAGGGGGCCTTGGAAAAACTGTTTTTT
cdr3_aa: CASSRRQGALEKLFF

v_call: TRBV19
j_call: TRBJ1-1
cdr3_length: 15
d_call: TRBD1
clone_size: -
cdr3_nt: TGTGCCAGTAGTCCCATCCGGGACAGGACGTACGGGGCTTTCTTT
cdr3_aa: CASSPIRDRTYGAFF

v_call: TRBV6-6
j_call: TRBJ1-5
cdr3_length: 13
d_call: -
clone_size: -
cdr3_nt: TGTGCCAGCAGTTGGGGGGGGGATCAGCCCCAGCATTTT
cdr3_aa: CASSWGGDQPQHF

v_call: TRBV2
j_call: TRBJ2-3
cdr3_length: 11
d_call: -
clone_size: -
cdr3_nt: TGTGCCAGCAGTCGACAGATTACGCAGTATTTT
cdr3_aa: CASSRQITQYF

v_call: TRBV11-3
j_call: TRBJ2-2
cdr3_length: 18
d_call: TRBD2
clone_size: -
cdr3_nt: TGTGCCAGCAGCTTAAATTTTCGACTAGCGGGTAACACCGGGGAGCTGTTTTTT
cdr3_aa: CASSLNFRLAGNTGELFF

v_call: TRBV5-1
j_call: TRBJ2-3
cdr3_length: 11
d_call: -
clone_size: -
cdr3_nt: TGCGCCAGCAGCTTGGTCGGTACGCAGTATTTT
cdr3_aa: CASSLVGTQYF

v_call: TRBV10-1
j_call: TRBJ2-6
cdr3_length: 18
d_call: -
clone_size: -
cdr3_nt: TGCGCCAGCAGTGAGCCCGGGGGACCGAGCTCTGGGGCCAACGTCCTGACTTTC
cdr3_aa: CASSEPGGPSSGANVLTF

v_call: TRBV10-2
j_call: TRBJ2-7
cdr3_length: 13
d_call: TRBD2
clone_size: -
cdr3_nt: TGCGCCAGCAGTGTGACTAGCGGGAGGTCTCCCCACTTC
cdr3_aa: CASSVTSGRSPHF

v_call: TRBV6-1
j_call: TRBJ1-5
cdr3_length: 13
d_call: -
clone_size: -
cdr3_nt: TGTGCCAGCAGTGAAAGAGAGTGGCAGCCCCAGCATTTT
cdr3_aa: CASSEREWQPQHF

v_call: TRBV24-1
j_call: TRBJ2-5
cdr3_length: 15
d_call: TRBD2
clone_size: -
cdr3_nt: TGTGCCACCAGTGGGGCGGGGGGAGGCCAAGAGACCCAGTACTTC
cdr3_aa: CATSGAGGGQETQYF

v_call: TRBV11-1
j_call: TRBJ2-3
cdr3_length: 16
d_call: TRBD1
clone_size: -
cdr3_nt: TGTGCCAGCAGCTCGAGAGGACAGGGAGGCACAGATACGCAGTATTTT
cdr3_aa: CASSSRGQGGTDTQYF

v_call: TRBV20-1
j_call: TRBJ1-1
cdr3_length: 11
d_call: TRBD1
clone_size: once
cdr3_nt: TGCAGTGCTGGAAGACAGGGGCAAGCTTTCTTT
cdr3_aa: CSAGRQGQAFF

v_call: TRBV4-1
j_call: TRBJ2-1
cdr3_length: 18
d_call: TRBD2
clone_size: -
cdr3_nt: TGCGCCAGCAGCCGTCCGGGACTAGCGGGGGGGTCCTACAATGAGCAGTTCTTC
cdr3_aa: CASSRPGLAGGSYNEQFF

v_call: TRBV28
j_call: TRBJ1-5
cdr3_length: 14
d_call: TRBD1
clone_size: -
cdr3_nt: TGTGCCAGCAGGCAAAATAGGGGGCGTGAGCCCCAGCATTTT
cdr3_aa: CASRQNRGREPQHF

v_call: TRBV9
j_call: TRBJ1-1
cdr3_length: 14
d_call: TRBD1
clone_size: -
cdr3_nt: TGTGCCAGCAGCGAAACAGGGGGTTTCACTGAAGCTTTCTTT
cdr3_aa: CASSETGGFTEAFF

v_call: TRBV7-2
j_call: TRBJ2-7
cdr3_length: 15
d_call: TRBD2
clone_size: -
cdr3_nt: TGTGCCAGCAGCCCGCGGAGCGGGAGCGGGTACGAGCAGTACTTC
cdr3_aa: CASSPRSGSGYEQYF

v_call: TRBV6-5
j_call: TRBJ2-7
cdr3_length: 15
d_call: -
clone_size: -
cdr3_nt: TGTGCCAGCCAGAGAGTGCTAGACAGGTCCTACGAGCAGTACTTC
cdr3_aa: CASQRVLDRSYEQYF

v_call: TRBV7-9
j_call: TRBJ2-1
cdr3_length: 14
d_call: TRBD2
clone_size: -
cdr3_nt: TGTGCCAGCAGCTATGCGGGAGACAGCCATGAGCAGTTCTTC
cdr3_aa: CASSYAGDSHEQFF

v_call: TRBV11-2
j_call: TRBJ1-5
cdr3_length: 15
d_call: TRBD1
clone_size: few
cdr3_nt: TGTGCCAGCAGCTGGGGACAGGGTTTTGGTCAGCCCCAGCATTTT
cdr3_aa: CASSWGQGFGQPQHF

v_call: TRBV6-6
j_call: TRBJ1-1
cdr3_length: 16
d_call: -
clone_size: -
cdr3_nt: TGTGCCAGCAGTAACCCCAACAGGCAGACGAACACTGAAGCTTTCTTT
cdr3_aa: CASSNPNRQTNTEAFF

v_call: TRBV15
j_call: TRBJ2-5
cdr3_length: 16
d_call: TRBD2
clone_size: -
cdr3_nt: TGTGCCACCAGCACCCTAGCGGGGGGGCGTCTAGAGACCCAGTACTTC
cdr3_aa: CATSTLAGGRLETQYF

v_call: TRBV28
j_call: TRBJ2-5
cdr3_length: 15
d_call: -
clone_size: -
cdr3_nt: TGTGCCAGCAGCCCCACTACAGGTGAACAAGAGACCCAGTACTTC
cdr3_aa: CASSPTTGEQETQYF

v_call: TRBV5-6
j_call: TRBJ2-3
cdr3_length: 16
d_call: TRBD1
clone_size: -
cdr3_nt: TGTGCCAGCAGCCGGACAGGGGGCTCTAGCACAGATACGCAGTATTTT
cdr3_aa: CASSRTGGSSTDTQYF

v_call: TRBV5-5
j_call: TRBJ1-4
cdr3_length: 13
d_call: TRBD1
clone_size: -
cdr3_nt: TGTGCCACCCGACAGGGGGCTAATGAAAAACTGTTTTTT
cdr3_aa: CATRQGANEKLFF

v_call: TRBV7-8
j_call: TRBJ1-2
cdr3_length: 17
d_call: -
clone_size: once
cdr3_nt: TGTGCCAGCAGCTCCAGAACGTACAGGAGAGCGGGCCTAATCAACACCTTC
cdr3_aa: CASSSRTYRRAGLINTF

v_call: TRBV7-6
j_call: TRBJ1-5
cdr3_length: 15
d_call: TRBD1
clone_size: -
cdr3_nt: TGTGCCAGCAGCTTAGCGGGACAGGGGAGGCAGCCCCAGCATTTT
cdr3_aa: CASSLAGQGRQPQHF

v_call: TRBV6-5
j_call: TRBJ1-6
cdr3_length: 15
d_call: TRBD1
clone_size: -
cdr3_nt: TGTGCCAGCAGACCGGGACAGGAGCCTAATTCACCCCTCCACTTT
cdr3_aa: CASRPGQEPNSPLHF

v_call: TRBV18
j_call: TRBJ2-7
cdr3_length: 16
d_call: TRBD1
clone_size: -
cdr3_nt: TGTGCCAGCTCACCACCCCGGGACAGCCGGAACTACGAGCAGTACTTC
cdr3_aa: CASSPPRDSRNYEQYF

v_call: TRBV7-8
j_call: TRBJ2-7
cdr3_length: 15
d_call: TRBD2
clone_size: -
cdr3_nt: TGTGCCAGCAGATACCTAGCGGGAGTCTCCCACGAGCAGTACTTC
cdr3_aa: CASRYLAGVSHEQYF

v_call: TRBV6-6
j_call: TRBJ1-2
cdr3_length: 15
d_call: -
clone_size: -
cdr3_nt: TGTGCCAGCAGTCAGGACAGACTTCTTTCCTATGGCTACACCTTC
cdr3_aa: CASSQDRLLSYGYTF

v_call: TRBV7-8
j_call: TRBJ1-2
cdr3_length: 16
d_call: TRBD1
clone_size: -
cdr3_nt: TGTGCCAGCAGCTCTCGGACAGGGCGGGGGTTCTATGGCTACACCTTC
cdr3_aa: CASSSRTGRGFYGYTF

v_call: TRBV27
j_call: TRBJ1-3
cdr3_length: 14
d_call: -
clone_size: -
cdr3_nt: TGTGCCAGCAGTCCGTCCTTTTCTGGAAACACCATATATTTT
cdr3_aa: CASSPSFSGNTIYF

v_call: TRBV11-2
j_call: TRBJ2-3
cdr3_length: 14
d_call: -
clone_size: -
cdr3_nt: TGTGCCAGCAGTTCCCGGGTCATCACAGATACGCAGTATTTT
cdr3_aa: CASSSRVITDTQYF

v_call: TRBV5-4
j_call: TRBJ1-1
cdr3_length: 15
d_call: -
clone_size: medium-sized
cdr3_nt: TGTGCCAGCAGCTCTGACAGGAATCCGAACACTGAAGCTTTCTTT
cdr3_aa: CASSSDRNPNTEAFF

v_call: TRBV7-2
j_call: TRBJ1-2
cdr3_length: 13
d_call: TRBD1
clone_size: few
cdr3_nt: TGTGCCAGCCGGGACAGGCTTAACTATGGCTACACCTTC
cdr3_aa: CASRDRLNYGYTF

v_call: TRBV7-2
j_call: TRBJ2-7
cdr3_length: 12
d_call: TRBD2
clone_size: once
cdr3_nt: TGTGCCAGCAGCTTACGGACTAGCGGGAAGTACTTC
cdr3_aa: CASSLRTSGKYF

v_call: TRBV5-6
j_call: TRBJ1-2
cdr3_length: 15
d_call: TRBD1
clone_size: -
cdr3_nt: TGTGCCAGCAGCCTCTTCCAGGGGGCAAACTATGGCTACACCTTC
cdr3_aa: CASSLFQGANYGYTF

v_call: TRBV7-2
j_call: TRBJ1-6
cdr3_length: 15
d_call: TRBD1
clone_size: -
cdr3_nt: TGTGCCAGCAGCTCCCAGGGACAGAATAATTCACCCCTCCACTTT
cdr3_aa: CASSSQGQNNSPLHF

v_call: TRBV2
j_call: TRBJ1-5
cdr3_length: 15
d_call: TRBD1
clone_size: few
cdr3_nt: TGTGCCAGCAGTGGGACAGGGCGACTTAATCAGCCCCAGCATTTT
cdr3_aa: CASSGTGRLNQPQHF